The 14 T cell receptor beta chains below were found in one sample sequenced in a study of CD8+CD57+ T cells in acquired aplastic anemia. Genomic DNA acted as the template from which TCR beta VDJ combination and CDR3 sequence profiling were carried out. Via MiXCR, TCRdb re-called the reads, giving one row per CDR3 protein. The sample holds about 400,000 distinct CDR3 sequences, just under 70% seen once. The sequenced sample consisted of sorted CD4+, CD8+, or CD8+CD57+ T cells (not recorded which) from PBMCs. The source of these receptors is a human donor in good health, serving as a control.

V is TRBV5-4 and J is TRBJ2-7; possible D gene TRBD1, 6 bases. Germline V gene lookup returns CDR1 SGHNT and CDR2 YYREEE (reference sequence). The germline V and J ends were trimmed by 2 bases and 4 bases, with 13 bases remaining between them. The CDR3 contains 14 residues. CDR3 sequence reads: CASSFRDNEYEQYF. The CDR3 DNA sequence: TGTGCCAGCAGCTTCCGGGACAATGAGTACGAGCAGTACTTC.

The V gene is TRBV5-6, the J gene TRBJ2-3; D unclear. This CDR3 region has 14 residues. CDR1 is SGHDT, CDR2 YYEEEE, per germline. The V and J ends lost 5 bases and 0 bases respectively, with 10 bases between them. CDR3 coding DNA: TGTGCCAGCAGGCTAAGCCTTAGCACAGATACGCAGTATTTT. It codes for CASRLSLSTDTQYF.

The V gene is TRBV7-2, the J gene TRBJ1-4; D is unclear. This CDR3 is built from 13 residues. The germline V and J ends were trimmed by 4 bases and 8 bases, with 11 bases remaining between them. Germline values: CDR1 SGHTA, CDR2 FQGNSA. In DNA form, the CDR3 reads TGTGCCAGCAGCTGGCCGTTCGGGGAAAAACTGTTTTTT. It encodes CASSWPFGEKLFF.

The gene calls are TRBV9 and TRBJ1-1, with a weak D call TRBD1 (5 bases). CDR1 and CDR2 from the germline V gene are SGDLS and YYNGEE. V lost 4 bases to trimming and J lost 5 bases, with 18 bases between them. The CDR3 spans 15 residues. CDR3 sequence: CASSPERGVGTEAFF. Here the CDR3 DNA reads TGTGCCAGCAGCCCGGAAAGAGGGGTAGGAACTGAAGCTTTCTTT.

Comment on this clonotype: This is likely a read error, given that the CDR3 carries no conserved phenylalanine or tryptophan at its end. Because the CDR3's place on the DNA is in doubt, the DNA is left out and the CDR3 is given as listed by TCRdb. V usage is TRBV9 and J usage is TRBJ2-7; no check of the table's D call, TRBD2, against the DNA was made. Germline V gene sequence: CDR1 SGDLS, CDR2 YYNGEE. The CDR3 adds up to 13 amino acids, both ends counted. The CDR3 sequence is CASSFWDFGPDTL.

This clonotype was found many times. The chain carries TRBV2 and TRBJ1-3; weak D call: TRBD1 (5 bases). The CDR3 is 16 amino acids. Germline V gene data show CDR1 as SNHLY and CDR2 as FYNNEI. The V end was cut by 4 bases, the J end by 4 bases, with 17 bases between. CDR3 sequence (DNA): TGTGCCAGCAGTGGGACCCCAGGGACGGGAGGAAACACCATATATTTT. Protein sequence: CASSGTPGTGGNTIYF.

This clonotype was observed at least ten times. The chain combines TRBV5-8 with TRBJ2-5; D perhaps matches TRBD1 (6 bases). V lost 1 base, J lost 4 bases, and 11 bases lay in between. CDR1 SGHTS and CDR2 YDEGEE come from the germline V gene. CDR3 length equals 14 residues. CDR3 protein: CASSLKRGLETQYF. The CDR3 nucleotides are TGTGCCAGCAGCTTGAAAAGGGGGTTAGAGACCCAGTACTTC.

This rearrangement joins TRBV7-2 to TRBJ1-4, with TRBD1 as a possible D gene (5 bases). This CDR3 contains 15 residues. Germline V gene data show CDR1 as SGHTA and CDR2 as FQGNSA. The V and J ends lost 5 bases and 17 bases respectively, with 27 bases between them. This CDR3 is CASSQMGTEIQKFFF. In DNA form, the CDR3 reads TGTGCCAGCAGCCAAATGGGGACGGAGATTCAAAAATTCTTTTTT.

Turning to this clonotype: This may be a read error, as it is one base from a much larger clone. CDR3 in DNA: TGCGCCAGCAGCTTGGAGGGCAGGGGGTTTGGAAGCACCATATATTTT. Translation: CASSLEGRGFGSTIYF. The rearrangement joins TRBV5-1 to TRBJ1-3, with 7 nucleotides matching TRBD1. This CDR3 region has 16 residues. Germline assignment: CDR1 SGHRS and CDR2 YFSETQ.

This CDR3 is CASSSIGATDTQYF. The CDR3 region has the DNA TGTGCCAGCAGCTCGATAGGGGCCACCGATACGCAGTATTTT. The chain carries TRBV2 and TRBJ2-3; weak D call: TRBD1 (5 bases). Trimming took 6 bases from V and 6 from J, leaving 16 bases between them. The CDR3 runs to 14 residues. In germline, CDR1 is SNHLY, CDR2 FYNNEI. Full variable domain (missing parts from reference TRBV2 and TRBJ2-3): EPEVTQTPSHQVTQMGQEVILRCVPISNHLYFYWYRQILGQKVEFLVSFYNNEISEKSEIFDDQFSVERPDGSNFTLKIRSTKLEDSAMYFCASSSIGATDTQYFGPGTRLTVL.

To note about this clonotype: A clone one base away is much larger, so this may be a read error. V is TRBV6-9 and J is TRBJ1-5; D remains ambiguous. This CDR3 has 12 amino acids. V dropped 4 bases and J dropped 4 bases, with 5 bases sitting between them. Germline V gives CDR1 MNHGY, CDR2 SVAAGI. The CDR3, as DNA: TGTGCCAGCAGTTCCGAAAATCAGCCCCAGCATTTT. The encoded protein is CASSSENQPQHF.

With regard to this clonotype: Mismatch with germline at one junction end may stem from a read error. This chain joins TRBV7-8 and TRBJ2-7; 8 bases match TRBD1. The CDR3 length is 15 residues. The germline V gene has CDR1 SGHVS and CDR2 FQNEAQ. In nucleotides, the CDR3 is TGTGCCAGCAGTGGGCAGGGGGCGCGAAACGGGGAGCTGTACTTC. Its protein is CASSGQGARNGELYF.

With regard to this clonotype: In this CDR3 the conserved last residue, phenylalanine or tryptophan, is missing, so a read error is likely. The DNA is omitted, as the CDR3 cannot be located on it reliably, and the CDR3 follows TCRdb's listing. This sequence joins TRBV19 and TRBJ1-2; the D call TRBD1 from the table was never checked on the DNA. The CDR3 is made up of 17 amino acids, end residues included. Germline V gives CDR1 LNHDA, CDR2 SQIVND (reference sequence). CDR3 amino acids: CASSIGTRGPFGYGTPL.

This chain links TRBV2 with TRBJ2-5; weak D call: TRBD1 (6 bases). Per germline, CDR1 SNHLY and CDR2 FYNNEI. This CDR3 is built from 13 residues. The germline V and J ends were trimmed by 6 bases and 12 bases, with 20 bases remaining between them. CDR3 sequence: CASSREIGQTKYF. As DNA, the CDR3 is TGTGCCAGCAGCCGAGAAATTGGACAGACGAAGTACTTC. The complete variable domain, with remaining parts taken from reference TRBV2 and TRBJ2-5, reads EPEVTQTPSHQVTQMGQEVILRCVPISNHLYFYWYRQILGQKVEFLVSFYNNEISEKSEIFDDQFSVERPDGSNFTLKIRSTKLEDSAMYFCASSREIGQTKYFGPGTRLLVL.